The entry below gives a single T cell receptor (beta chain) sequence along with its context. The sample originates from a study of blood T cell repertoires in COVID-19. Study at large: Donors in the United States, Italy and Spain gave samples during acute or convalescent COVID-19. The cDNA or gDNA used as material had been derived from T cells, B-cell-depleted T cells, or PBMCs.

Study processing details: Counts of nucleated cells, estimated from reference gene primer amplification, were obtained. The table came from immunoSEQ multiplex PCR; TCRdb's copy has only in-frame clones and leaves some out. V and J calls and clone size are as listed in that table; D and trimming were resolved from the DNA. In the table there are fewer than 70,000 clones, over 75% of which are singletons. CDR1 and CDR2 (germline): MDHEN, SYDVKM. The junction had 12 bases not matched to a gene; V was cut back by 5 bases and J by 1 base. The CDR3 runs 17 residues. Sequencing was done on a sample of peripheral blood. The chain couples TRBV28 to TRBJ2-7, with 9 bases fitting TRBD2. The source of this sequence is a man in his fifties with active COVID-19. The CDR3 loop is CASSPSSGRKHSYEQYF. The CDR3, as DNA: TGTGCCAGCAGTCCCTCCAGCGGGAGGAAGCATTCCTACGAGCAGTACTTC.